Below are 27 T cell receptor beta chains sequenced from a single sample in a study of cytomegalovirus exposure and HLA in healthy donors. Produced via immunoSEQ multiplex PCR; TCRdb's table is partial and in-frame only. The data hold 160,000 or so clones, with approximately 86% observed a single time. Specimen: PBMCs. The receptors come from a man aged 18 to 29 in good health and CMV-seropositive.

The chain couples TRBV25-1 to TRBJ1-1; possibly TRBD1 for D (5 bases). This CDR3 is 15 amino acids long. V was cut by 0 bases and J by 10 bases, with 18 bases left in between. In germline, CDR1 is MGHDK, CDR2 SYGVNS. This CDR3 reads CASSEYRETRGGAFF. As DNA, the CDR3 is TGTGCCAGCAGTGAATATAGGGAGACCCGGGGGGGAGCTTTCTTT.

The rearrangement links TRBV28 to TRBJ2-7; weak D call: TRBD2 (6 bases). The V end was cut by 7 bases, the J end by 5 bases, with 18 bases between. The CDR3 sequence is 14 residues long. Germline CDR1 is MDHEN and CDR2 is SYDVKM. The CDR3 DNA follows: TGTGCCAGCACAACTCCGGGACTGCGGCACGAGCAGTACTTC. It encodes CASTTPGLRHEQYF.

This clone showed up just a few times. This chain uses TRBV19 with TRBJ2-4; TRBD1 agrees at 7 bases. The CDR3 covers 16 residues. After removal of 6 bases from V and 0 bases from J, the junction contained 8 bases not matched to a gene. The V gene's germline CDR1 is LNHDA and CDR2 SQIVND (reference sequence). The CDR3 bases are TGTGCCAGTAGCCGGGACAGTAGTTTAGCCAAAAACATTCAGTACTTC. Translated, it gives CASSRDSSLAKNIQYF.

This clone has only one observation. The J gene is TRBJ1-5, the V gene TRBV6-1, with 11 positions matching TRBD1. Germline V gives CDR1 MNHNS, CDR2 SASEGT. This CDR3 contains 18 residues. Trimming took 4 bases from V and 1 from J; bases not matched to a gene: 9. The CDR3 here is CASSVRDRGRQSNQPQHF. CDR3 DNA sequence: TGTGCCAGCAGTGTCCGGGACAGGGGGAGGCAGAGCAATCAGCCCCAGCATTTT.

V is TRBV13 and J is TRBJ1-1; D not resolved. This CDR3 spans 13 amino acids. CDR1 is PRHDT, CDR2 FYEKMQ, per germline (reference sequence). V lost 5 bases, J lost 0 bases, and 7 bases lay in between. The CDR3 sequence: CASSLLLNTEAFF. Written as DNA, the CDR3 is TGTGCCAGCAGCCTTCTATTGAACACTGAAGCTTTCTTT.

V and J are TRBV11-1 and TRBJ1-1; no reliable D call. CDR1 and CDR2 from the germline V gene are SGHAT and FQDESV (reference sequence). CDR3 length: 12 residues. Trimming pared 1 base from V and 6 bases from J, leaving 6 bases between. In DNA, the CDR3 is TGTGCCAGCAGCTTAGACCAGTCTGAAGCTTTCTTT. It yields the protein CASSLDQSEAFF.

The rearrangement joins TRBV27 to TRBJ2-5; 7 bases agree with TRBD2. Germline values: CDR1 MNHEY, CDR2 SMNVEV (reference sequence). The CDR3 is 13 residues long. Trimming removed 5 bases from V and 4 bases from J; junction bases left unmatched: 4. This chain's CDR3 is CASSPGGGETQYF. CDR3 bases: TGTGCCAGCAGTCCTGGGGGGGGAGAGACCCAGTACTTC.

CDR3 nucleotides: TGTGCCAGCAAGTCGTCCGGTTTAAGCCAAGAGACCCAGTACTTC. Its translation: CASKSSGLSQETQYF. The chain combines TRBV7-9 with TRBJ2-5, with D hard to call. Germline values: CDR1 SEHNR, CDR2 FQNEAQ (reference sequence). The germline V and J ends were trimmed by 7 bases and 1 base, with 16 bases remaining between them. This CDR3 has 15 amino acids.

The V call is TRBV6-5, the J call TRBJ2-7; TRBD1 matches at 7 bases. The V and J ends lost 5 bases and 1 base, in that order; junction bases with no gene match: 5. The CDR3 consists of 14 residues. CDR1 is MNHEY and CDR2 is SVGAGI in the germline V gene. The CDR3 DNA is TGTGCCAGCAGTCTTGACAGGGTGTCCTACGAGCAGTACTTC. Translated: CASSLDRVSYEQYF.

The J gene is TRBJ2-2, the V gene TRBV7-2, with TRBD2 matching over 10 bases. In germline, CDR1 is SGHTA, CDR2 FQGNSA. V was clipped by 2 bases and J by 5 bases; unmatched bases: 11. The CDR3 contains 18 residues. CDR3 in amino acids: CASSLLPGQRGGTGELFF. As DNA, the CDR3 is TGTGCCAGCAGCTTACTCCCGGGGCAGCGGGGGGGTACCGGGGAGCTGTTTTTT.

The chain carries TRBV27 and TRBJ2-1; a weak D match, TRBD1 (6 bases). This CDR3 is 15 amino acids long. Germline lookup yields CDR1 MNHEY and CDR2 SMNVEV (reference sequence). V was pared by 5 bases and J by 7 bases, with 18 bases between. The CDR3 DNA reads as TGTGCCAGCAGTCGCCCGGGAACAGGGTTGAATGAGCAGTTCTTC. This encodes CASSRPGTGLNEQFF.

The V and J genes are TRBV6-1 and TRBJ1-3; D is unclear. V was clipped by 6 bases and J by 0 bases, with 9 bases between them. The CDR3 is made up of 14 amino acids. Germline V gene sequence: CDR1 MNHNS, CDR2 SASEGT. The CDR3 loop is CASRGLGSGNTIYF. Written as DNA, the CDR3 is TGTGCCAGCAGGGGCTTGGGCTCTGGAAACACCATATATTTT.

The V gene is TRBV6-4, the J gene TRBJ1-4; D is perhaps TRBD1 (6 bases). CDR3 length equals 14 residues. V lost 7 bases to trimming and J lost 5 bases, with 14 bases between them. Germline loops: CDR1 MRHNA, CDR2 SNTAGT. The CDR3 nucleotides are TGTGCCAGCATCCTGACAGGCCTCAATGAAAAACTGTTTTTT. Its translation is CASILTGLNEKLFF.

The V gene is TRBV5-1, the J gene TRBJ1-6; 8 bases are shared with TRBD1. Germline V gene lookup returns CDR1 SGHRS and CDR2 YFSETQ. This CDR3 spans 16 amino acids. After removal of 0 bases from V and 10 bases from J, the junction contained 9 bases not matched to a gene. The CDR3 DNA follows: TGCGCCAGCAGCTTGGCCGTTCAGGGGGCGGACTCACCCCTCCACTTT. Amino acid sequence: CASSLAVQGADSPLHF. The whole variable domain, filled in from reference TRBV5-1 and TRBJ1-6, reads KAGVTQTPRYLIKTRGQQVTLSCSPISGHRSVSWYQQTPGQGLQFLFEYFSETQRNKGNFPGRFSGRQFSNSRSEMNVSTLELGDSALYLCASSLAVQGADSPLHFGNGTRLTVT.

This clone has just a few counts. The chain joins TRBV2 to TRBJ2-7; no firm D call. The CDR3 is 12 residues long. The germline V gene has CDR1 SNHLY and CDR2 FYNNEI. Trimming shortened V by 6 bases and J by 3 bases, and 9 bases separated the two germline ends. CDR3 DNA: TGTGCCAGCAGGAGCTCGCACTACGAGCAGTACTTC. As protein: CASRSSHYEQYF.

V gene TRBV18 combines with J gene TRBJ2-3, with D tentatively TRBD1 (6 bases). Germline V lookup: CDR1 KGHSH, CDR2 LQKENI. The CDR3 is made up of 15 amino acids. Trimming removed 3 bases from V and 2 bases from J, with 12 bases in between. DNA of the CDR3: TGTGCCAGCTCACCCAGCGAGGGGGTCACAGATACGCAGTATTTT. Amino acids: CASSPSEGVTDTQYF.

The chain is built from TRBV5-1 and TRBJ1-2; 10 bases agree with TRBD1. This CDR3 has 15 residues. Germline V lookup: CDR1 SGHRS, CDR2 YFSETQ. V gave up 0 bases and J gave up 8 bases; unmatched junction bases: 7. CDR3 in amino acids: CASSLAGTGEEGYTF. CDR3 DNA sequence: TGCGCCAGCAGCTTGGCCGGGACAGGGGAGGAAGGCTACACCTTC. Variable domain in full (rest from reference TRBV5-1 and TRBJ1-2): KAGVTQTPRYLIKTRGQQVTLSCSPISGHRSVSWYQQTPGQGLQFLFEYFSETQRNKGNFPGRFSGRQFSNSRSEMNVSTLELGDSALYLCASSLAGTGEEGYTFGSGTRLTVV.

The V gene is TRBV7-9, the J gene TRBJ1-1; D might be TRBD1 (5 bases). There are 12 residues in the CDR3. Trimming stripped 6 bases from V and 7 bases from J, with 12 bases between. Germline V CDR1 and CDR2: SEHNR, FQNEAQ (reference sequence). CDR3: CASRETEIEAFF. Written as DNA, the CDR3 is TGTGCCAGCAGGGAGACAGAGATTGAAGCTTTCTTT.

The chain recombines TRBV7-3 with TRBJ2-1, with D perhaps TRBD1 (6 bases). CDR3 length equals 13 residues. Between the trimmed V and J ends, which lost 5 bases and 4 bases, there was a span of 9 bases. Germline CDR1 reads SGHTA; CDR2 reads FQGTGA. This CDR3 is CASSPGEYNEQFF. CDR3 nucleotides: TGTGCCAGCAGCCCAGGGGAATACAATGAGCAGTTCTTC.

The genes are TRBV29-1 and TRBJ1-3; no reliable D call. The germline V gene encodes CDR1 SQVTM and CDR2 ANQGSEA. The CDR3 has 13 amino acids. Trimming cost V 1 base and J 3 bases, with 7 bases left between them. The CDR3 loop reads CSVEGPGGNTIYF. Written as DNA, the CDR3 is TGCAGCGTTGAAGGCCCGGGTGGAAACACCATATATTTT.

The V and J genes are TRBV4-2 and TRBJ2-1; weak D call: TRBD1 (6 bases). This CDR3 has 14 residues. Trimming stripped 8 bases from V and 7 bases from J, with 18 bases between. Germline V gene lookup returns CDR1 LGHNA and CDR2 YNFKEQ. In DNA form, the CDR3 reads TGTGCCAGCGAACGGGACATCCTGGGGAATGAGCAGTTCTTC. Amino acids: CASERDILGNEQFF.

This clone was seen more than once but under ten times. V gene TRBV25-1 combines with J gene TRBJ1-2; no firm D call. Germline CDR1 MGHDK, CDR2 SYGVNS. The CDR3 is 11 residues long. Trimming shortened V by 2 bases and J by 10 bases, and 8 bases separated the two germline ends. The CDR3 sequence is CASSEAGSYTF. For the CDR3, the DNA is TGTGCCAGCAGTGAAGCAGGTTCCTACACCTTC.

V usage is TRBV10-1 and J usage is TRBJ2-1; 11 bases line up with TRBD2. In germline, CDR1 is WNHNN, CDR2 SYGVQD (reference sequence). The CDR3 spans 16 residues. Trimming at V came to 5 bases and at J to 2 bases, leaving 5 bases not matched to a gene. The CDR3 loop reads CASSLAGGPPYNEQFF. For the CDR3, the DNA is TGCGCCAGCAGTTTAGCGGGGGGGCCCCCCTACAATGAGCAGTTCTTC.

This chain links TRBV6-6 with TRBJ1-5; D is possibly TRBD1 (6 bases). CDR1 and CDR2 (germline): MNHNY, SVGAGI (reference sequence). V lost 7 bases and J lost 6, with 13 bases in between. The CDR3 spans 13 residues. The CDR3 DNA is TGTGCCAGCACTAACCGAGGGGGTCAGCCCCAGCATTTT. This translates into CASTNRGGQPQHF.

This sequence joins TRBV6-6 and TRBJ1-2, with D unclear. The germline V and J ends were trimmed by 4 bases and 6 bases, with 21 bases remaining between them. Per the germline V gene, CDR1 is MNHNY and CDR2 is SVGAGI (reference sequence). This CDR3 region has 16 residues. CDR3 sequence: CASSSNSGFKSDGYTF. The CDR3 nucleotides read TGTGCCAGCAGTTCCAATTCGGGGTTCAAAAGCGATGGCTACACCTTC.

V and J are TRBV11-2 and TRBJ1-1, with 7 positions matching TRBD1. The CDR3 extends over 15 amino acids. Germline trimming cut 4 bases from V and 0 bases from J; bases unmatched to any gene: 5. Germline CDR1 is SGHAT and CDR2 is FQNNGV. This CDR3 reads CASSSRGQMNTEAFF. As DNA, the CDR3 is TGTGCCAGCAGCTCCCGGGGACAGATGAACACTGAAGCTTTCTTT.

This chain joins TRBV4-2 and TRBJ2-5; 9 nucleotides line up with TRBD2. With 6 bases clipped from V and 5 bases from J, the junction kept 13 bases outside the gene matches. In germline, CDR1 is LGHNA, CDR2 YNFKEQ. CDR3 length: 16 amino acids. CDR3 sequence: CASRGGGAGGGETQYF. The CDR3 DNA sequence: TGTGCCAGCAGGGGCGGGGGGGCGGGAGGTGGGGAGACCCAGTACTTC.